Sequencing of this T cell receptor beta chain was carried out in a study of cytomegalovirus exposure and HLA in healthy donors. The CDR3 totals 11 residues. Trimming removed 8 bases from V and 1 base from J, with 3 bases in between. The germline gives CDR1 MNHNS, CDR2 SASEGT. It was with 60 Vbeta and 13 Jbeta primers that the PCR ran. The data were produced by immunoSEQ multiplex PCR, yet TCRdb's version contains in-frame clones alone and is incomplete. The table counts about 160,000 clones; 1.3% lies in the top ten. Sequenced sample: PBMCs. The clonotype originates from a woman in her sixties in good health and CMV-seronegative. The genes are TRBV6-1 and TRBJ1-5; D gene ambiguous. CDR3 in DNA: TGTGCCAGCCGGAGCAATCAGCCCCAGCATTTT. Translating gives CASRSNQPQHF.